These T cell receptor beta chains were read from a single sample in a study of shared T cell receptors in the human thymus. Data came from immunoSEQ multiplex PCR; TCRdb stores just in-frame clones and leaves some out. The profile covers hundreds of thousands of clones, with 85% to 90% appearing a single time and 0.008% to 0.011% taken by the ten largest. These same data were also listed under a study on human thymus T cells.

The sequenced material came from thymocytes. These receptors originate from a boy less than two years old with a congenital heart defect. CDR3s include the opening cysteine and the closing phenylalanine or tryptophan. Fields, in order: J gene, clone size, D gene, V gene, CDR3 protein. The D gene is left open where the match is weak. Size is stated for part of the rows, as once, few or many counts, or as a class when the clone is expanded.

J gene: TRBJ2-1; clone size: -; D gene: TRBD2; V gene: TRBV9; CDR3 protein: CASSVGPLAGGPQEQFF
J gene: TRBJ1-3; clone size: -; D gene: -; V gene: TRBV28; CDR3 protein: CASSSTDTTGNTIYF
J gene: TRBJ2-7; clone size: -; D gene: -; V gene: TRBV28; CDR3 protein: CASSPDRTARSYEQYF
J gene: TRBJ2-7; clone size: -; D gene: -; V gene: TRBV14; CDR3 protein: CASSLGAPSSYEQYF
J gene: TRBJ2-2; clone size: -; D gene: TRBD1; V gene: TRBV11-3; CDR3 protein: CASSRQGKDTGELFF
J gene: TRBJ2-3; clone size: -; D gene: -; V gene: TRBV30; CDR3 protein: CAWGERSDTQYF
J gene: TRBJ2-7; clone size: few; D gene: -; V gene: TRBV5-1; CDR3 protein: CASSLELSRDIGSYEQYF
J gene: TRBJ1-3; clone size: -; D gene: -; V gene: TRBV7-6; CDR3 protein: CASSSGDGGNTIYF
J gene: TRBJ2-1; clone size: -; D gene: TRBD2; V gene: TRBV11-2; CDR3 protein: CAGGTSGHNEQFF
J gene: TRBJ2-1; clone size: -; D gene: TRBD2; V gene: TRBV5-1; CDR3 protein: CASSLDRAGGEQFF
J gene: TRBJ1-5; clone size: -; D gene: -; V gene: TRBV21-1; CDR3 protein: CASSRRDAEPQHF
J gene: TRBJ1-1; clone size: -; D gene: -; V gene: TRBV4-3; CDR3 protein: CASSQDQFRGAFF